This TCR beta chain was found in a study of OX40 agonist ivuxolimab in advanced cancers. At the level of the study: The patients got ivuxolimab, which is an agonistic anti-OX40 (CD134) antibody. Eligibility rules accepted prior anti-PD-1, anti-PD-L1 or anti-CTLA-4 therapy, and 35% to 45% had some. Whole-study findings and limits: Expansion of clones was among the lowest in partial responders at 0.1-3.0 mg/kg. No antigen was identified for the clonally expanded peripheral T cells.

TCRdb keeps only in-frame clones here, not all; method: immunoSEQ multiplex PCR. Here the sample spans 80,000 or so clones, about 93% being singletons. To note about this clone: The antigen is unknown.

Per the germline V gene, CDR1 is LGHNT and CDR2 is FRNRAP. This CDR3 spans 15 amino acids. V lost 5 bases to trimming and J lost 1 base, with 12 bases between them. This sequence joins TRBV12-5 and TRBJ2-1; possible D gene TRBD1, 6 bases. The sequence was obtained from an adult with an advanced solid tumor such as melanoma, head and neck, liver or kidney cancer. The material was CD4+ or CD8+ T cells sorted from blood, obtained in a trial of the OX40 agonist ivuxolimab. The CDR3: CASGLGTSSYNEQFF. DNA of the CDR3: TGTGCTAGTGGTCTCGGGACATCGTCCTACAATGAGCAGTTCTTC.